This T cell receptor beta chain was observed in a study of radiotherapy plus CTLA-4 blockade in lung cancer. In the study overall: Objective response was observed in roughly 17% of patients, and disease control in just over 30%.

Whole-study results and caveats: Among reported predictors of response, early blood T cell clone dynamics with interferon-beta performed best.

Alongside CTLA-4 blockade with ipilimumab, patients with chemo-refractory metastatic non-small-cell lung cancer received focal radiation. TCRdb's copy holds only in-frame clones and misses some; the assay was immunoSEQ multiplex PCR. Of 35,000 to 45,000 clones listed, approximately 85% are singletons. Germline-derived CDR1 and CDR2 are SEHNR and FQNEAQ (reference sequence). The CDR3 consists of 15 residues. With respect to this clone: The antigen is not known.

The rearrangement links TRBV7-9 to TRBJ2-5; 7 bases match TRBD2. Gene TRBJ2-7 matches the end of the DNA better, so the J call may be wrong. This receptor was taken from a human donor with non-small cell lung cancer who had stable disease on radiotherapy plus ipilimumab. Specimen: peripheral blood, collected from a patient treated with radiotherapy plus ipilimumab. The CDR3 loop is CASSLGGSKRYEQYF. The CDR3 nucleotides read TGTGCCAGCAGCTTGGGGGGGAGTAAGAGATACGAGCAGTACTTC.